The clone carrying this T cell receptor (beta chain) was detected only once. These data are taken from a study of chemoradiotherapy in HPV16-positive cancers. Profiled with immunoSEQ multiplex PCR; TCRdb holds only in-frame clones, not every one. The sample includes about 29,000 clones, 93% seen only once; the top ten take roughly 18%. The sequences come from blood, collected from a patient who underwent chemoradiotherapy. The receptor was derived from a human donor with HPV-associated anogenital cancer.

DNA for the CDR3: TGTGCCAGCAGCTTAGCGCGGGCTACCTTTGGTTACGAGCAGTACTTC. Amino acids: CASSLARATFGYEQYF. The rearrangement links TRBV7-8 to TRBJ2-7, with D possibly being TRBD2 (5 bases). The CDR3 is 16 residues long. Trimming removed 0 bases at V and 4 bases at J, with 16 bases between. CDR1 and CDR2 (germline): SGHVS, FQNEAQ.